Below, one T cell receptor (beta chain) is given with its context. This clone's antigen is unknown. Base qualities are missing; no much larger clone stands one base away. TCRbeta CDR3 regions were amplified from genomic DNA by means of the immunoSEQ Assay, a bias-controlled multiplex PCR. Processing in the source paper ran as follows. Within the assay, amplification of reference gene primers was used to estimate how many nucleated cells each sample contained. Sequence reads were collapsed and filtered to measure the absolute abundance of every unique TCRbeta CDR3 rearrangement. For each sample, productive Simpson clonality was calculated as the square root of Simpson's diversity index across productive rearrangements. Here the immuneACCESS table is served through TCRdb, limited to in-frame sequences with V and J called. Missing clones are a known gap in these copies; in checked studies unresolved V genes cover under half, and the rest lacks a known reason. That table is the source of V, J and clone size, and D and trimming were worked out from the DNA. This sample holds approximately 230,000 clones; around 88% were observed only once. Jointly, the top ten make up roughly 6% of the sample.

The junction carries 12 bases between V and J, which are trimmed by 3 bases and 0 bases respectively. Spanning cysteine to phenylalanine, the CDR3 consists of 15 amino acids. The DNA shown is the 45-base CDR3, in frame from base 1. Sequences SGHDT (CDR1) and YYEEEE (CDR2) are obtained from the germline V gene. One collaborating source in Seattle enrolled patients during active infection and followed them longitudinally through the course of disease. Whole blood was collected in K2EDTA tubes by collaborating institutions according to the institutions' own protocols. For TCRbeta analysis, collaborators shipped samples in one of three forms: frozen whole blood, isolated PBMCs, or DNA extracted from either of those sample types. This entry is derived from a study of blood T cell repertoires in COVID-19 (dated by TCRdb to between 2020 and 2021). About the investigation overall: Samples covering the acute and convalescent phases of COVID-19 were provided by collaborators in the United States, Italy and Spain. Subjects who had been exposed to COVID-19, were actively infected with it, or had recovered from it provided the deeply sampled blood TCRbeta repertoires that made up the dataset. HLA class I and class II types, where available, came from metadata supplied by the sample provider rather than from assay-based typing. The prospective study material was composed of cDNA or gDNA derived from T cells, B-cell-depleted T cells, or PBMCs. A freely available public database, intended as a resource for researchers studying the immune response to SARS-CoV-2, is where the repertoires were released. Samples were obtained from the ongoing ImmuneRACE study (first 160 participants) and from some 1,300 subjects provided by 6 global collaborators. A de-identified subject ID, COVID-19 status, age in years and sex were almost always included in the sample metadata.

Summary of the overall study and its limitations: The amount of clinical and demographic metadata varied by source and participant and was provided uncurated.

The V and J genes are TRBV5-6 and TRBJ2-5; the D gene identity is not certain. Sequenced material: peripheral blood. This receptor was obtained from a woman under 40 with COVID-19, enrolled during active disease. The bases read TGTGCCAGCAGCTCTTACTATGAGTACCAAGAGACCCAGTACTTC. It encodes CASSSYYEYQETQYF. This CDR3, with the reference TRBV5-6 and TRBJ2-5 proteins standing in past its ends, gives the full variable domain DAGVTQSPTHLIKTRGQQVTLRCSPKSGHDTVSWYQQALGQGPQFIFQYYEEEERQRGNFPDRFSGHQFPNYSSELNVNALLLGDSALYLCASSSYYEYQETQYFGPGTRLLVL.